These 23 T cell receptor beta chains were all obtained from the same sample, sequenced in a study of human T cells and chemical hapten exposure (dated by TCRdb to 2020 to 2022). Receptor amplification or capture employed RACE. TCRdb records NextSeq 500 as the sequencer. The raw public data were reprocessed by TCRdb itself: fastp quality trimming at Q25, MiXCR clonotype calling, in-frame beta chains only. Under each unique CDR3 protein, matching rows form one entry showing the most common genes and DNA. Here the sample has approximately 95,000 distinct CDR3 sequences; about 10% occur a single time. The ten largest make up approximately 3.4% of the sample. The sample's time point label, in plain terms: patch test 2, 6 weeks after DPC sensitization. The treatment or condition label on this specimen signifies: therapeutic diphenylcyclopropenone sensitization with weekly scalp DPC. The sequences come from whole blood, collected in connection with sensitization to the hapten diphenylcyclopropenone (DPC). These TCRs come from a woman in her 40s with alopecia areata. Some clones in this sample may be carry-over from other donors' samples.

The J gene is TRBJ1-5, the V gene TRBV14; D gene unclear. V lost 2 bases and J lost 6, with 8 bases in between. The V gene's germline CDR1 is SGHDN and CDR2 FVKESK. CDR3 length equals 13 residues. CDR3 DNA: TGTGCCAGCAGCCAAAACTTCGGTCAGCCCCAGCATTTT. Amino acid sequence: CASSQNFGQPQHF.

The rearrangement uses TRBV28 and TRBJ2-4, with D possibly being TRBD1 (6 bases). Germline CDR1 is MDHEN and CDR2 is SYDVKM. The CDR3 spans 12 residues. Trimming removed 9 bases from V and 15 bases from J, with 21 bases in between. The CDR3 nucleotides read TGTGCCAGTCGCCAGGCAGGGGAGCTTCCGTACTTC. It translates to CASRQAGELPYF.

This chain uses TRBV7-2 with TRBJ1-4, with TRBD1 matching over 8 bases. Germline CDR1 SGHTA, CDR2 FQGNSA. J gave up 5 bases and V 5 bases, and 7 bases lay outside the gene matches. This CDR3 has 15 residues. CDR3 region: CASSPGQGYNEKLFF. In nucleotides, the CDR3 is TGTGCCAGCAGCCCAGGACAGGGATACAATGAAAAACTGTTTTTT.

This clonotype was detected ten times or more. CDR3 nucleotide sequence: TGTGCCAGCAGCTCCAACCGGCTCAATCAGCCCCAGCATTTT. Its protein product is CASSSNRLNQPQHF. V usage is TRBV7-9 and J usage is TRBJ1-5; D remains ambiguous. V was cut by 4 bases and J by 3 bases, with 10 bases left in between. This CDR3 is built from 14 residues. Germline CDR1 SEHNR, CDR2 FQNEAQ (reference sequence). Using reference TRBV7-9 and TRBJ1-5 for the parts outside the CDR3, the full variable domain is DTGVSQNPRHKITKRGQNVTFRCDPISEHNRLYWYRQTLGQGPEFLTYFQNEAQLEKSRLLSDRFSAERPKGSFSTLEIQRTEQGDSAMYLCASSSNRLNQPQHFGDGTRLSIL.

A few counts support this clonotype. The chain carries TRBV6-6 and TRBJ1-2; D unresolved. CDR1 MNHNY and CDR2 SVGAGI come from the germline V gene (reference sequence). The CDR3 spans 14 residues. V lost 8 bases, J lost 6 bases, and 19 bases lay in between. Here the CDR3 reads CASHEQPGLHGYTF. Written as DNA, the CDR3 is TGTGCCAGCCATGAACAGCCTGGACTCCATGGCTACACCTTC.

A single count supports this clonotype. Because the CDR3 is missing its conserved closing phenylalanine or tryptophan, this is likely a read error. J is TRBJ1-1 and V is TRBV29-1; 8 nucleotides agree with TRBD1. Germline V CDR1 and CDR2: SQVTM, ANQGSEA. Trimming at V came to 7 bases and at J to 0 bases, leaving 4 bases not matched to a gene. The CDR3 is made up of 13 amino acids. In nucleotides, the CDR3 is TGCAGCGGTTGGGACAGGCTGAACACTGAAGCTTTCTCT. It is translated as CSGWDRLNTEAFS.

At least ten counts were recorded for this clonotype. This chain links TRBV28 with TRBJ2-7; D is possibly TRBD1 or TRBD2 (5 bases each). Germline-derived CDR1 and CDR2 are MDHEN and SYDVKM. This CDR3 comprises 13 residues. The V end lost 7 bases, the J end lost 3 bases, and 13 bases lay between the germline ends. CDR3 amino acids: CASIGDPDYEQYF. CDR3 in DNA: TGTGCCAGCATTGGGGACCCGGACTACGAGCAGTACTTC.

This clonotype was seen more than once but under ten times. The rearrangement joins TRBV2 to TRBJ2-7; possibly TRBD1 or TRBD2 for D (5 bases each). The germline V gene encodes CDR1 SNHLY and CDR2 FYNNEI. The CDR3 sequence is 13 residues long. The ends were cut back, 6 bases at V and 3 bases at J, with 12 bases in the middle. CDR3 bases: TGTGCCAGCAGGGGGGACGGCCACTACGAGCAGTACTTC. Translated: CASRGDGHYEQYF.

The gene calls are TRBV14 and TRBJ1-4; weak D call: TRBD1 (5 bases). V shed 0 bases and J shed 15 bases, with 20 bases lying between them. The CDR3 consists of 15 residues. CDR1 and CDR2 (germline): SGHDN, FVKESK. CDR3 bases: TGTGCCAGCAGCCAAGAAGGCCGGGGCCGTACCGGGTTGTTTTTT. This sequence encodes CASSQEGRGRTGLFF.

This chain uses TRBV12-3 or TRBV12-4 with TRBJ1-5, with 9 bases identical to TRBD1. The CDR3 consists of 13 residues. With 7 bases clipped from V and 7 bases from J, the junction kept 5 bases outside the gene matches. This CDR3 reads CASNQDRGQPQHF. The CDR3 DNA follows: TGTGCCAGCAACCAGGACAGGGGACAGCCCCAGCATTTT.

This clonotype was seen a handful of times. The gene calls are TRBV6-4 and TRBJ2-1; the D is unclear. The CDR3 totals 16 residues. V was clipped by 0 bases and J by 6 bases, with 15 bases between them. CDR1 and CDR2 (germline): MRHNA, SNTAGT. CDR3: CASSDSAATTTNEQFF. Here the CDR3 DNA reads TGTGCCAGCAGTGACTCGGCCGCTACCACCACCAATGAGCAGTTCTTC.

This clonotype was seen more than once but under ten times. V and J are TRBV6-6 and TRBJ1-1, with 7 bases that match TRBD1. Looked up from germline, CDR1 is MNHNY and CDR2 is SVGAGI (reference sequence). The CDR3 runs to 15 residues. Trimming cost V 6 bases and J 6 bases; bases outside gene matches: 13. CDR3 loop: CASRGRTGRISEAFF. The CDR3 DNA sequence: TGTGCCAGCAGGGGCCGGACAGGTCGGATTTCTGAAGCTTTCTTT.

The gene calls are TRBV21-1 and TRBJ1-1; no check of the table's D call, TRBD1, against the DNA was made. TRBV21-1 is a pseudogene locus. CDR3 length: 16 residues. CDR3 DNA sequence: TGTGCCAGCAGCAAAGGCCCCTTAAGTTACGGCACTGAAGCTTTCTTT. It specifies CASSKGPLSYGTEAFF.

This rearrangement joins TRBV6-2 or TRBV6-3 to TRBJ2-1; D is ambiguous. The germline V and J ends were trimmed by 6 bases and 5 bases, with 11 bases remaining between them. The CDR3 loop spans 13 amino acids. The germline gives CDR1 MNHEY, CDR2 SVGEGT. In DNA, the CDR3 is TGTGCCAGCAGCCTTGACACAAACAATGAGCAGTTCTTC. This translates into CASSLDTNNEQFF.

This clonotype was picked up many times. V usage is TRBV20-1 and J usage is TRBJ1-4; no reliable D call. Germline V gene data show CDR1 as DFQATT and CDR2 as SNEGSKA (reference sequence). The CDR3 runs to 13 residues. V lost 1 base, J lost 6 bases, and 9 bases lay in between. CDR3 DNA: TGCAGTGCTAGAGCCCCCGGATATGAAAAACTGTTTTTT. Its translation: CSARAPGYEKLFF.

This chain links TRBV7-2 with TRBJ2-7, with D possibly TRBD1 on 6 matching bases. CDR1 is SGHTA and CDR2 is FQGNSA in the germline V gene. The CDR3 runs to 15 residues. Trimming shortened V by 5 bases and J by 2 bases, and 16 bases separated the two germline ends. This CDR3 is CASSPRPGVTYEQYF. DNA of the CDR3: TGTGCCAGCAGCCCCCGTCCAGGGGTCACCTACGAGCAGTACTTC.

This clonotype came up a few times. CDR3 DNA sequence: TGTGCCAGCAGTGAGCCCGGGACAGTCTACAATGAGCAGTTCTTC. It translates to CASSEPGTVYNEQFF. The chain joins TRBV6-1 to TRBJ2-1, with TRBD1 matching 7 bases. The ends lost 3 bases at V and 3 bases at J; junction bases unmatched: 5. Germline assignment: CDR1 MNHNS and CDR2 SASEGT. The CDR3 runs 15 residues.

This clonotype was counted a few times. The chain is built from TRBV6-1 and TRBJ1-2, with a possible D match to TRBD1 (5 bases). V shed 6 bases and J shed 4 bases, with 18 bases lying between them. The CDR3 covers 15 residues. The V gene's germline CDR1 is MNHNS and CDR2 SASEGT. In nucleotides, the CDR3 is TGTGCCAGCAGAAGGGACCGAAACCCCGGCTATGGCTACACCTTC. Translated, it gives CASRRDRNPGYGYTF.

Ten or more counts support this clonotype. This chain links TRBV7-9 with TRBJ1-1, with D unresolved. The CDR3 runs to 11 residues. V shed 6 bases and J shed 4 bases, with 6 bases lying between them. Germline loops: CDR1 SEHNR, CDR2 FQNEAQ (reference sequence). CDR3 sequence (DNA): TGTGCCAGCAGGGGTGGCACTGAAGCTTTCTTT. It codes for CASRGGTEAFF.

This clonotype was seen many times. The rearrangement uses TRBV10-2 and TRBJ1-6; D gene uncertain. Trimming took 0 bases from V and 0 from J, leaving 12 bases between them. The CDR3 extends over 18 amino acids. Germline V lookup: CDR1 WSHSY, CDR2 SAAADI. CDR3 sequence reads: CASSESRGVSSYNSPLHF. CDR3 sequence (DNA): TGCGCCAGCAGTGAGTCGCGCGGGGTCAGCTCCTATAATTCACCCCTCCACTTT.

This clonotype was seen ten or more times. The chain couples TRBV15 to TRBJ2-6; possible D gene TRBD1, 6 bases. The V end lost 0 bases, the J end lost 4 bases, and 10 bases lay between the germline ends. The CDR3 has 16 residues. In germline, CDR1 is LNHNV, CDR2 YYDKDF (reference sequence). CDR3 in amino acids: CATSRDRGTGANVLTF. In DNA, the CDR3 is TGTGCCACCAGCAGAGATAGGGGGACCGGGGCCAACGTCCTGACTTTC.

This clonotype was observed many times. CDR3 nucleotide sequence: TGTGCCACCCGCTCTTTTGGAGAGCAGTACTTC. Translation gives CATRSFGEQYF. The chain uses TRBV19 and TRBJ2-7; D is uncertain. The CDR3 runs to 11 residues. The V and J ends lost 10 bases and 7 bases respectively, with 14 bases between them. Germline loops: CDR1 LNHDA, CDR2 SQIVND (reference sequence).

This clonotype was counted only a few times. The gene calls are TRBV6-5 and TRBJ2-7; 7 bases are a match to TRBD2. Germline CDR1 reads MNHEY; CDR2 reads SVGAGI. V trimming: 4 bases; J trimming: 3 bases; junction bases outside the gene matches: 6. The CDR3 length is 14 residues. The CDR3 nucleotides read TGTGCCAGCAGTTCGGGACGGGAGGTCTACGAGCAGTACTTC. Its protein product is CASSSGREVYEQYF.